This T cell receptor (beta chain) originates from a study of blood T cell repertoires in COVID-19. Generated by immunoSEQ multiplex PCR, the TCRdb table keeps only in-frame clones and is missing some. Among tens of thousands of clones listed, 75% to 90% were seen once. Germline lookup yields CDR1 MNHEY and CDR2 SVGEGT. This CDR3 region has 18 residues. The V segment lost 5 bases and the J segment 1 base; nucleotides outside the gene matches: 10. The sequence was obtained from a man aged 55-75 years with COVID-19, enrolled during active disease. Sequencing was performed on peripheral blood. V and J are TRBV6-2 or TRBV6-3 and TRBJ2-3; the match to TRBD2 covers 12 bases. CDR3 coding DNA: TGTGCCAGCAGTCCCTCTCCAGGGACTAGCGGGCGCACAGATACGCAGTATTTT. Translating it yields CASSPSPGTSGRTDTQYF.